Each of the 11 T cell receptor beta chains below was sequenced from the same sample in a study of identical twins. Each CDR3 protein gets one entry after TCRdb re-called the 5' RACE reads with MiXCR. Found here are 1.5 million to 2 million distinct CDR3 sequences, 32% of them singletons; the top ten hold approximately 0.25%. Specimen: cord blood. Receptor source: a newborn girl in good health.

In this sample, this clonotype turned up a few times. This sequence joins TRBV4-1 and TRBJ2-1; 9 bases are a match to TRBD2. The CDR3 is 18 residues long. V was clipped by 5 bases and J by 0 bases; unmatched bases: 11. In germline, CDR1 is MGHRA, CDR2 YSYEKL. The CDR3, as DNA: TGCGCCAGCAGCGAGTCTAGCGGGGCCCCTAGCTCCTACAATGAGCAGTTCTTC. Translating gives CASSESSGAPSSYNEQFF.

The chain employs TRBV5-1 and TRBJ2-4; TRBD1 is a possible D gene (6 bases). The end of the DNA fits TRBJ2-7 better, so the J call may be wrong. CDR3 length: 16 amino acids. CDR1 and CDR2 (germline): SGHRS, YFSETQ. The DNA of the CDR3 is TGCGCCAGCAGCTCTATTTATAGCCAGGGGTTATACGAGCAGTACTTC. The encoded protein is CASSSIYSQGLYEQYF.

V usage is TRBV2 and J usage is TRBJ2-7; 8 bases match TRBD1. Germline values: CDR1 SNHLY, CDR2 FYNNEI. The trim removed 4 bases at V and 0 bases at J, leaving 5 bases unmatched. This CDR3 has 15 amino acids. As DNA, the CDR3 is TGTGCCAGCAGTGGTCCAGGGGGCCTCTCCTACGAGCAGTACTTC. Its translation is CASSGPGGLSYEQYF. The full variable domain, in which reference TRBV2 and TRBJ2-7 provide the parts outside the CDR3, is EPEVTQTPSHQVTQMGQEVILRCVPISNHLYFYWYRQILGQKVEFLVSFYNNEISEKSEIFDDQFSVERPDGSNFTLKIRSTKLEDSAMYFCASSGPGGLSYEQYFGPGTRLTVT.

The V and J genes are TRBV4-1 and TRBJ2-7; tentative D call: TRBD1 (6 bases). The CDR3 has 14 amino acids. Trimming took off 4 bases at V and 3 bases at J, with 13 bases between the two ends. The germline CDR1 and CDR2 sequences are MGHRA and YSYEKL. CDR3 protein: CASSPQDSYYEQYF. CDR3 sequence (DNA): TGCGCCAGCAGCCCCCAGGACAGCTACTACGAGCAGTACTTC.

This clonotype was detected a few times. The chain employs TRBV21-1 and TRBJ2-3. TRBV21-1 is a listed pseudogene. The CDR3 is 15 amino acids. CDR3 amino acids: CASSKKFGRTDTQYF. CDR3 nucleotide sequence: TGTGCCAGCAGCAAAAAGTTTGGCCGCACAGATACGCAGTATTTT.

This clonotype was seen many times. The V gene is TRBV20-1, the J gene TRBJ2-7, with D possibly TRBD1 on 6 matching bases. V dropped 3 bases and J dropped 3 bases, with 12 bases sitting between them. The germline V gene encodes CDR1 DFQATT and CDR2 SNEGSKA (reference sequence). This CDR3 contains 13 residues. The chain's CDR3 is CSASEGVLYEQYF. CDR3 nucleotide sequence: TGCAGTGCTAGCGAGGGGGTCCTCTACGAGCAGTACTTC.

V and J are TRBV27 and TRBJ2-5; tentatively, D is TRBD2 (7 bases). The DNA end is a closer match to TRBJ2-7, so the J assignment may be wrong. The CDR3 length is 14 residues. Per germline, CDR1 MNHEY and CDR2 SMNVEV (reference sequence). CDR3 sequence: CASSLRGGVYEQYF. The CDR3, as DNA: TGTGCCAGCAGTTTAAGGGGGGGCGTGTACGAGCAGTACTTC.

This chain links TRBV7-8 with TRBJ2-7; 9 bases map to TRBD2. CDR3 length: 17 amino acids. Germline trimming cut 1 base from V and 7 bases from J; bases unmatched to any gene: 14. Per the germline V gene, CDR1 is SGHVS and CDR2 is FQNEAQ. CDR3 sequence: CASSLGGLARSYNEQYF. CDR3 nucleotides: TGTGCCAGCAGCTTAGGCGGACTAGCGCGTTCCTACAATGAGCAGTACTTC.

The chain combines TRBV29-1 with TRBJ1-1, with D tentatively TRBD1 (5 bases). This CDR3 has 13 residues. Germline CDR1 is SQVTM and CDR2 is ANQGSEA. V dropped 3 bases and J dropped 6 bases, with 14 bases sitting between them. This CDR3 is CSVEGGWVAEAFF. As DNA, the CDR3 is TGCAGCGTTGAGGGGGGGTGGGTCGCTGAAGCTTTCTTT.

The chain links TRBV11-1 to TRBJ2-1; the match to TRBD1 covers 10 bases. The DNA end is a closer match to TRBJ2-7, so the J assignment may be wrong. CDR3 length: 15 amino acids. The germline V gene encodes CDR1 SGHAT and CDR2 FQDESV (reference sequence). The CDR3 sequence: CASSSGQGVANEQYF. In DNA, the CDR3 is TGTGCCAGCAGTTCAGGACAGGGGGTAGCCAATGAGCAGTACTTC.

This chain links TRBV9 with TRBJ2-5; the D gene is possibly TRBD2 (6 bases). V lost 0 bases, J lost 0 bases, and 15 bases lay in between. The CDR3 loop spans 17 amino acids. Germline V lookup: CDR1 SGDLS, CDR2 YYNGEE. CDR3 in DNA: TGTGCCAGCAGCGTAGGAGCATTAGCGGAGTACCAAGAGACCCAGTACTTC. Residues: CASSVGALAEYQETQYF.